Here is one T cell receptor beta chain with its context. This record belongs to a study of blood T cell repertoires in COVID-19. Study as a whole: From the United States, Italy and Spain came samples of acute and convalescent COVID-19.

Generated by immunoSEQ multiplex PCR, the TCRdb table keeps only in-frame clones and is missing some. The profile covers approximately 65,000 clones, with 70% to 80% appearing a single time and 23% taken by the ten largest. The CDR3 is made up of 12 amino acids. Germline lookup yields CDR1 LNHDA and CDR2 SQIVND (reference sequence). The J segment lost 6 bases and the V segment lost 4 bases, leaving 0 bases of the junction unmatched. The V and J genes are TRBV19 and TRBJ2-1; 7 bases align to TRBD2. The source material was peripheral blood. The receptor was derived from a human donor in a cohort sampled during active COVID-19. The CDR3 sequence is CASSSGSNEQFF. CDR3 DNA sequence: TGTGCCAGTAGTAGCGGGAGCAATGAGCAGTTCTTC.